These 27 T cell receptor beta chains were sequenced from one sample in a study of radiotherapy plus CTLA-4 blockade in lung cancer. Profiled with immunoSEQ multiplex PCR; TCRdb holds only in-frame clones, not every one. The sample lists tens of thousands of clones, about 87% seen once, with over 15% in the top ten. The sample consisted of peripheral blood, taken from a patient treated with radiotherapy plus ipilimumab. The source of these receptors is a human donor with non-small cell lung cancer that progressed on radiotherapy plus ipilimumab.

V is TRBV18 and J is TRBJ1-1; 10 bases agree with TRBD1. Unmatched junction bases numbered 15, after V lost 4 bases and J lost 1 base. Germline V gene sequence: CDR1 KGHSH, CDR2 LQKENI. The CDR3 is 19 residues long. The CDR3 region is CASSRGAGTGATTNTEAFF. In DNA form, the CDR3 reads TGTGCCAGCTCACGCGGCGCCGGGACAGGGGCGACAACGAACACTGAAGCTTTCTTT.

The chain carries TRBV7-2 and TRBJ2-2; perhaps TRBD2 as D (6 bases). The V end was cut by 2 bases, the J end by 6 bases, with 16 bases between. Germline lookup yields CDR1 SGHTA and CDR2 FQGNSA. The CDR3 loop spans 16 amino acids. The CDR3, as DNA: TGTGCCAGCAGCTTAATCGAAGGAGGGGTGCCCGGGGAGCTGTTTTTT. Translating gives CASSLIEGGVPGELFF.

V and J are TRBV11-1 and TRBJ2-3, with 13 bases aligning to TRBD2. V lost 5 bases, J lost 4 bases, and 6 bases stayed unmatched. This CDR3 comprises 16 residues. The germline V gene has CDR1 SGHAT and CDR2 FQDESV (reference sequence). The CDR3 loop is CASSPRTSGSPDTQYF. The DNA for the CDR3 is TGTGCCAGCAGCCCGCGGACTAGCGGGAGCCCAGATACGCAGTATTTT.

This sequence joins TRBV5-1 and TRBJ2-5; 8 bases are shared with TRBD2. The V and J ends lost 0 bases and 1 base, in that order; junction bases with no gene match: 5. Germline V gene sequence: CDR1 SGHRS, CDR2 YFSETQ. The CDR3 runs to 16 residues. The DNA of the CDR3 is TGCGCCAGCAGCTTGGACGGGGGGGCCCTCCAAGAGACCCAGTACTTC. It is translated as CASSLDGGALQETQYF.

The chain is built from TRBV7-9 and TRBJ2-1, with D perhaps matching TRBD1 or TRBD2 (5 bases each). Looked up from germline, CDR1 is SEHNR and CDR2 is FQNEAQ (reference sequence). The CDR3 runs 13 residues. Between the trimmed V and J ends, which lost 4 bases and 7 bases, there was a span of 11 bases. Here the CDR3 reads CASSSGLGNEQFF. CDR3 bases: TGTGCCAGCAGCTCGGGGCTGGGGAATGAGCAGTTCTTC.

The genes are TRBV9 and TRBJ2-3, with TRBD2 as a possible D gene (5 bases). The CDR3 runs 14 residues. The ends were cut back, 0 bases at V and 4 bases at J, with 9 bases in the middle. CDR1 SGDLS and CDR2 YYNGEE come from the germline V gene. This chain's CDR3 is CASSVEWGADTQYF. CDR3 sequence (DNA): TGTGCCAGCAGCGTAGAGTGGGGAGCAGATACGCAGTATTTT.

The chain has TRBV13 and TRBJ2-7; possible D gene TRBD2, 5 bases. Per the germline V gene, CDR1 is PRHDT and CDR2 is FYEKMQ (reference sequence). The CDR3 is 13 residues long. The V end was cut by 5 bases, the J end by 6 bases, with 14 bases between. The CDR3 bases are TGTGCCAGCAGCACTAGGACCCCGGGCGAGCAGTACTTC. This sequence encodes CASSTRTPGEQYF.

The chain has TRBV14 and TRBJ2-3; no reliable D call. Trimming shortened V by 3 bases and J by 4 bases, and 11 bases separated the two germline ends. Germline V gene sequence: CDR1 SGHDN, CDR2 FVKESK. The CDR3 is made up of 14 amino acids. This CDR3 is CASSQLEQSDTQYF. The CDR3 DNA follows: TGTGCCAGCAGCCAGCTCGAACAGTCAGATACGCAGTATTTT.

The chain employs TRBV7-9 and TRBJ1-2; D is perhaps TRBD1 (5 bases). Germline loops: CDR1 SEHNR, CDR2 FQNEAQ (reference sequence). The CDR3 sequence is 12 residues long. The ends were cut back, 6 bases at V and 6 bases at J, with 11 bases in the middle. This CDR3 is CASRRGGNGYTF. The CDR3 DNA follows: TGTGCCAGCAGGCGCGGGGGTAATGGCTACACCTTC.

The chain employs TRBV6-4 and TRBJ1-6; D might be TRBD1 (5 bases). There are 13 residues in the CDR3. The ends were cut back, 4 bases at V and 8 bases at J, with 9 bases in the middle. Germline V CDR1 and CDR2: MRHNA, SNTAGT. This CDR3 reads CASSGGMDSPLHF. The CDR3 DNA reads TGTGCCAGCAGTGGGGGGATGGATTCACCCCTCCACTTT.

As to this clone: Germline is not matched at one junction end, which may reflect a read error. This CDR3 is CAGSLGGRVKETQYF. CDR3 nucleotide sequence: TGTGCCGGCAGTTTAGGGGGGAGGGTCAAGGAGACCCAGTACTTC. The rearrangement links TRBV6-5 to TRBJ2-5, with D perhaps TRBD2 (7 bases). This CDR3 comprises 15 residues. Germline V gives CDR1 MNHEY, CDR2 SVGAGI.

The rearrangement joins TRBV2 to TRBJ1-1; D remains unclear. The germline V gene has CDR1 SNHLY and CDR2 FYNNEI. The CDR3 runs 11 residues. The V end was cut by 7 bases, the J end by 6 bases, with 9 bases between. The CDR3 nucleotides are TGTGCCAGCAAAGCCATTCCTGAAGCTTTCTTT. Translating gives CASKAIPEAFF.

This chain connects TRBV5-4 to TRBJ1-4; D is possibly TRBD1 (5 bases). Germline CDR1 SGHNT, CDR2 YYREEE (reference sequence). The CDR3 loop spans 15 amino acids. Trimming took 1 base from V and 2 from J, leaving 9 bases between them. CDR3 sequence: CASSLKTETNEKLFF. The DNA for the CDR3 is TGTGCCAGCAGCTTGAAGACAGAGACTAATGAAAAACTGTTTTTT.

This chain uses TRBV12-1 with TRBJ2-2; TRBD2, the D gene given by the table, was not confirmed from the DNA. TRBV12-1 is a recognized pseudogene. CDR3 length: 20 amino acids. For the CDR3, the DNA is TGTGCCAGCAGCTTTGTGGGGACAGCGGGGGGCCCTAATGACACCGGGGAGCTGTTTTTT. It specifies CASSFVGTAGGPNDTGELFF.

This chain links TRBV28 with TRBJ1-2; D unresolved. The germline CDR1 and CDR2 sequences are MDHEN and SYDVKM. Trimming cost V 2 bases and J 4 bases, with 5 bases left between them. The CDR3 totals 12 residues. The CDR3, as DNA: TGTGCCAGCAGTTTAACAGTCTATGGCTACACCTTC. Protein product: CASSLTVYGYTF.

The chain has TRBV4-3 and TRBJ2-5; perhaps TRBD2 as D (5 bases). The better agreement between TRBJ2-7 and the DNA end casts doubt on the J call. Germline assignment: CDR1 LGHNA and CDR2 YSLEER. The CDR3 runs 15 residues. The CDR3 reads CASSQGTSRSYEQYF. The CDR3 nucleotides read TGCGCCAGCAGCCAAGGAACTAGTCGGTCCTACGAGCAGTACTTC.

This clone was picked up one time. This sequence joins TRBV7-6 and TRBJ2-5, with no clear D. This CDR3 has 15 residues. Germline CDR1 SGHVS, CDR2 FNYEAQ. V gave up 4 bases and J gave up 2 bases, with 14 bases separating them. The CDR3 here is CASSSGWSSQETQYF. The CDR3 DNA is TGTGCCAGCAGCTCCGGGTGGAGTAGTCAAGAGACCCAGTACTTC.

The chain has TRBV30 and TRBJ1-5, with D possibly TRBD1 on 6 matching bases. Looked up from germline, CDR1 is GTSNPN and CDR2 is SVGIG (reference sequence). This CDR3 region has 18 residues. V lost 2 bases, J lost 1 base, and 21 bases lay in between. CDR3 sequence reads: CAWSRAQGSSLSNQPQHF. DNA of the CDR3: TGTGCCTGGAGTCGGGCGCAGGGGTCCTCCCTCAGCAATCAGCCCCAGCATTTT.

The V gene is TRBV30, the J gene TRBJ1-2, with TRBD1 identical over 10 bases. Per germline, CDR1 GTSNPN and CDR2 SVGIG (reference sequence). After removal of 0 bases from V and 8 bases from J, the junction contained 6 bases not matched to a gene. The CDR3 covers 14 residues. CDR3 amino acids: CAWSVTGGHPGYTF. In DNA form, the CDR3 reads TGTGCCTGGAGTGTGACAGGGGGCCACCCAGGCTACACCTTC.

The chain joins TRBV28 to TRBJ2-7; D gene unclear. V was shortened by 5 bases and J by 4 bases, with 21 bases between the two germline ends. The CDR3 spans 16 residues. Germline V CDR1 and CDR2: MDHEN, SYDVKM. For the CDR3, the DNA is TGTGCCAGCAGTCTTGACCGATACCAGCCCAGTTACGAGCAGTACTTC. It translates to CASSLDRYQPSYEQYF.

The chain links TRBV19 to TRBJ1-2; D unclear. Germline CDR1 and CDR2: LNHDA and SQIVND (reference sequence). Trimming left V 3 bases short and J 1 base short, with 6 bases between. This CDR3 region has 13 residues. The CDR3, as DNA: TGTGCCAGTAGTATCGTGGGTAACTATGGCTACACCTTC. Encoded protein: CASSIVGNYGYTF.

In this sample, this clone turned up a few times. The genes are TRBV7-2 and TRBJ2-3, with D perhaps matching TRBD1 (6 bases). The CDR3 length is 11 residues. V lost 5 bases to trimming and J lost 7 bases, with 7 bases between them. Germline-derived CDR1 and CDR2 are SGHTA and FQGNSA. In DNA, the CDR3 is TGTGCCAGCAGCCAGGGGTATACGCAGTATTTT. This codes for CASSQGYTQYF.

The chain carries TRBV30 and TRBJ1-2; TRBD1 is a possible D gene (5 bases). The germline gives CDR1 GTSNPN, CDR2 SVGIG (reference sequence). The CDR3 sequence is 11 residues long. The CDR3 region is CAYRGGLGYTF. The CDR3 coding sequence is TGTGCATATCGCGGGGGTCTCGGCTACACCTTC.

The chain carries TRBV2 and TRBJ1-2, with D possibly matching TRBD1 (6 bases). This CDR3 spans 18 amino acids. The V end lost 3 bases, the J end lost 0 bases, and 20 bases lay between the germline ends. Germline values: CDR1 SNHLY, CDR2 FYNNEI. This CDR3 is CASSEGRYRAITNYGYTF. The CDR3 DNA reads TGTGCCAGCAGTGAGGGTAGATACAGGGCCATAACTAACTATGGCTACACCTTC.

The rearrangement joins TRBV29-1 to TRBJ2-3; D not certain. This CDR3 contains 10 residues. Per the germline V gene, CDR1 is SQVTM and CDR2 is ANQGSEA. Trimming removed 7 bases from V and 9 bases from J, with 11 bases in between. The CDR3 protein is CSARVETQYF. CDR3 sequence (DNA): TGCAGCGCTAGAGTAGAGACGCAGTATTTT.

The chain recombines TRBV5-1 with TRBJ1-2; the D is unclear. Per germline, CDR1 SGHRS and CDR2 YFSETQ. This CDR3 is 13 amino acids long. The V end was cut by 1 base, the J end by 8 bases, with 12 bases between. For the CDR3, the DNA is TGCGCCAGCAGCTTGCTAGGGAGGGAAGGCTACACCTTC. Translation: CASSLLGREGYTF.

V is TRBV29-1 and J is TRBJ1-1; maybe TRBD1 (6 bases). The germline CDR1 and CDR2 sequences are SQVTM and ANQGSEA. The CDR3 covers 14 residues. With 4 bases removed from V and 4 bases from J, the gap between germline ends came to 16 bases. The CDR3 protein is CSVVGGSTPTEAFF. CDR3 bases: TGCAGCGTTGTCGGGGGCAGCACACCCACTGAAGCTTTCTTT.